The clone carrying this TCR beta chain was observed once. Germline and junction disagree at one end, which may indicate a read error. The data belong to a study of shared T cell receptors in the human thymus. The length of the CDR3 is 15 residues. Per germline, CDR1 SGHTA and CDR2 FQGTGA. TCRdb's copy holds only in-frame clones and misses some; the assay was immunoSEQ multiplex PCR. The sample records hundreds of thousands of clones, around 95% being singletons. The sequencing sample was made of thymocytes. This TCR derives from a human donor. V usage is TRBV7-3 and J usage is TRBJ2-2, with a possible D match to TRBD2 (6 bases). This chain's CDR3 is CASSRRGAKTGELFF. In nucleotides, the CDR3 is TGTGCCAGCAGCCGCCGCGGGGCGAAGACCGGGGAGCTGTTTTTT.